What follows are 27 T cell receptor beta chains derived from one specimen sequenced in a study of blood T cell repertoires in COVID-19. Sequenced by immunoSEQ multiplex PCR; TCRdb stores in-frame clones only, minus some. The table shows some 400,000 clones, with just over 90% occurring only once. Source material: PBMCs or T cells enriched from blood (not recorded which). These receptors were collected from a woman aged 40 to 49 who had been exposed to COVID-19.

The chain joins TRBV6-2 or TRBV6-3 to TRBJ1-3; the D is unclear. The V gene lost 2 bases and the J gene lost 4 bases, with 15 bases spanning the gap. The CDR3 consists of 16 residues. Germline lookup yields CDR1 MNHEY and CDR2 SVGEGT. The chain's CDR3 is CASSYTDARLGNTIYF. The CDR3 region has the DNA TGTGCCAGCAGTTACACCGACGCCAGACTGGGAAACACCATATATTTT.

This clone was recorded only once. V gene TRBV24-1 combines with J gene TRBJ2-2, with a weak D call TRBD2 (6 bases). Trimming removed 9 bases at V and 3 bases at J, with 13 bases between. This CDR3 has 14 amino acids. Germline V gene data show CDR1 as KGHDR and CDR2 as SFDVKD. CDR3 nucleotides: TGTGCCACCGCCCGGGACTCCTACACCGGGGAGCTGTTTTTT. This gives the protein CATARDSYTGELFF.

J is TRBJ1-3 and V is TRBV6-5, with TRBD1 as a possible D gene (5 bases). V was trimmed by 6 bases and J by 4 bases, leaving 16 bases between them. Germline assignment: CDR1 MNHEY and CDR2 SVGAGI. The CDR3 length is 15 residues. As DNA, the CDR3 is TGTGCCAGCAGCTACGATCAGGGCCTAGGAAACACCATATATTTT. Protein sequence: CASSYDQGLGNTIYF.

The gene calls are TRBV6-1 and TRBJ1-1, with no clear D. CDR1 and CDR2 (germline): MNHNS, SASEGT. Trimming left V 2 bases short and J 10 bases short, with 14 bases between. The CDR3 length is 13 residues. CDR3 coding DNA: TGTGCCAGCAGTGAATTCAGCGGGGAAGGAGCTTTCTTT. Translated, it gives CASSEFSGEGAFF.

This chain links TRBV27 with TRBJ2-7; 7 bases match TRBD1. V shed 8 bases and J 0 bases; nucleotides not matched to a gene: 4. CDR3 length: 13 amino acids. The V gene's germline CDR1 is MNHEY and CDR2 SMNVEV (reference sequence). In DNA form, the CDR3 reads TGTGCCAGCCTCGACAGGGACTCCTACGAGCAGTACTTC. It is translated as CASLDRDSYEQYF.

The chain employs TRBV7-2 and TRBJ2-1, with TRBD1 identical over 10 bases. V was clipped by 5 bases and J by 8 bases; unmatched bases: 12. The CDR3 runs 16 residues. The V gene's germline CDR1 is SGHTA and CDR2 FQGNSA. The DNA for the CDR3 is TGTGCCAGCAGCCGTCCGGGACAGGGGCTTTGGGATGAGCAGTTCTTC. Its protein is CASSRPGQGLWDEQFF.

Turning to this clone: Within the sample, other DNA sequences also encode this same CDR3. The chain is built from TRBV9 and TRBJ2-3, with no clear D. The V end was cut by 2 bases, the J end by 1 base, with 8 bases between. This CDR3 has 14 amino acids. Germline values: CDR1 SGDLS, CDR2 YYNGEE. The chain's CDR3 is CASSVEQRTDTQYF. The CDR3 DNA sequence: TGTGCCAGCAGCGTTGAACAGCGCACAGATACGCAGTATTTT.

The J gene is TRBJ1-1, the V gene TRBV29-1; tentative D call: TRBD1 (6 bases). V was trimmed by 6 bases and J by 7 bases, leaving 21 bases between them. There are 14 residues in the CDR3. The germline gives CDR1 SQVTM, CDR2 ANQGSEA. In nucleotides, the CDR3 is TGCAGCGTCGTAGCAGGGGCTGGAGTGGATGAAGCTTTCTTT. It translates to CSVVAGAGVDEAFF.

The CDR3, as DNA: TGTGCCAGCAGCACTACAGGCAACACTGAAGCTTTCTTT. It specifies CASSTTGNTEAFF. The chain has TRBV9 and TRBJ1-1, with D possibly being TRBD1 (5 bases). V was trimmed by 4 bases and J by 2 bases, leaving 9 bases between them. The CDR3 loop spans 13 amino acids. Germline CDR1 and CDR2: SGDLS and YYNGEE.

V is TRBV6-1 and J is TRBJ1-6; tentative D call: TRBD1 (6 bases). Germline values: CDR1 MNHNS, CDR2 SASEGT. The CDR3 runs 17 residues. Trimming left V 4 bases short and J 0 bases short, with 13 bases between. The CDR3 DNA reads as TGTGCCAGCAGTGCTTCACGAGGGGGCTCCTATAATTCACCCCTCCACTTT. Protein sequence: CASSASRGGSYNSPLHF.

This clone was counted once. This chain connects TRBV27 to TRBJ1-5, with D perhaps TRBD1 (6 bases). The CDR3 consists of 15 residues. Germline lookup yields CDR1 MNHEY and CDR2 SMNVEV (reference sequence). V lost 3 bases to trimming and J lost 7 bases, with 16 bases between them. The CDR3 DNA is TGTGCCAGCAGTTTGGACGGGCGGGGGGGCCAGCCCCAGCATTTT. Its translation: CASSLDGRGGQPQHF.

J is TRBJ1-2 and V is TRBV28; D not certain. Germline values: CDR1 MDHEN, CDR2 SYDVKM. The CDR3 is 12 residues long. V was clipped by 7 bases and J by 1 base, with 7 bases between them. The CDR3 nucleotides are TGTGCCAGCACCATCAATAACTATGGCTACACCTTC. This sequence encodes CASTINNYGYTF.

With respect to this clone: The germline gene is not matched at one end of the junction; a read error may be the cause. J is TRBJ1-4 and V is TRBV9; D call uncertain. Germline V lookup: CDR1 SGDLS, CDR2 YYNGEE. This CDR3 is built from 13 residues. The CDR3, as DNA: TGCGCCAGCAGCGTAGTTCCAAATGAAAAACTGTTTTTT. It translates to CASSVVPNEKLFF.

The chain is built from TRBV27 and TRBJ1-2, with TRBD1 identical over 9 bases. This CDR3 is 14 amino acids long. CDR1 is MNHEY and CDR2 is SMNVEV in the germline V gene (reference sequence). J was trimmed by 7 bases and V by 5 bases; bases with no gene match: 8. The CDR3 protein is CASSPLQGASGYTF. The DNA for the CDR3 is TGTGCCAGCAGTCCCCTACAGGGGGCGTCTGGCTACACCTTC.

This clone appeared a single time. V gene TRBV29-1 combines with J gene TRBJ2-1; 8 bases are shared with TRBD1. CDR3 size: 14 residues. V gave up 2 bases and J gave up 10 bases; unmatched junction bases: 10. Looked up from germline, CDR1 is SQVTM and CDR2 is ANQGSEA. The CDR3 DNA reads TGCAGCGTTGAAAATCCCAGGGGGCTCTACGAGCAGTTCTTC. It specifies CSVENPRGLYEQFF.

J is TRBJ2-1 and V is TRBV7-6; 8 nucleotides align to TRBD2. V trimming: 2 bases; J trimming: 1 base; junction bases outside the gene matches: 7. The CDR3 has 17 amino acids. CDR1 is SGHVS and CDR2 is FNYEAQ in the germline V gene. CDR3 protein: CASSLPKSGGSYNEQFF. DNA of the CDR3: TGTGCCAGCAGCTTACCTAAAAGCGGGGGTTCCTACAATGAGCAGTTCTTC.

The chain recombines TRBV10-3 with TRBJ1-2, with D possibly being TRBD1 (6 bases). The CDR3 has 11 residues. Trimming shortened V by 8 bases and J by 3 bases, and 7 bases separated the two germline ends. Germline V gene lookup returns CDR1 ENHRY and CDR2 SYGVKD. Here the CDR3 reads CAIYRDYGYTF. Here the CDR3 DNA reads TGTGCCATCTACAGGGACTATGGCTACACCTTC.

This chain joins TRBV19 and TRBJ1-4; 8 nucleotides match TRBD1. The CDR3 runs to 16 residues. Germline CDR1 reads LNHDA; CDR2 reads SQIVND (reference sequence). With 5 bases clipped from V and 4 bases from J, the junction kept 9 bases outside the gene matches. The CDR3 reads CASSRQGAGINEKLFF. CDR3 coding DNA: TGTGCCAGTAGTCGTCAGGGGGCTGGGATTAATGAAAAACTGTTTTTT.

The rearrangement uses TRBV7-2 and TRBJ1-3; perhaps TRBD1 as D (5 bases). Germline V gene data show CDR1 as SGHTA and CDR2 as FQGNSA. This CDR3 is 14 amino acids long. V was clipped by 1 base and J by 5 bases, with 9 bases between them. The CDR3, as DNA: TGTGCCAGCAGCTTAGGAGACAGACGAAACACCATATATTTT. Translated: CASSLGDRRNTIYF.

The CDR3 reads CASSLAPGLAGHNEQFF. The CDR3 nucleotides read TGTGCCAGCAGCTTGGCGCCGGGACTAGCGGGGCACAATGAGCAGTTCTTC. The chain is built from TRBV7-3 and TRBJ2-1, with TRBD2 matching 13 bases. The CDR3 is 17 residues long. The V segment lost 3 bases and the J segment 5 bases; nucleotides outside the gene matches: 7. Germline lookup yields CDR1 SGHTA and CDR2 FQGTGA.

The chain couples TRBV7-8 to TRBJ1-3; TRBD1 might be the D (6 bases). The CDR3 sequence is 16 residues long. The V end was cut by 10 bases, the J end by 3 bases, with 22 bases between. In germline, CDR1 is SGHVS, CDR2 FQNEAQ. CDR3 loop: CATHQRGAMGGNTIYF. The CDR3 DNA is TGTGCCACCCACCAGCGGGGGGCGATGGGTGGAAACACCATATATTTT.

The chain carries TRBV7-9 and TRBJ1-1; D ambiguous. The V end was cut by 0 bases, the J end by 3 bases, with 8 bases between. Germline V gives CDR1 SEHNR, CDR2 FQNEAQ (reference sequence). The CDR3 covers 14 residues. The CDR3 protein is CASSLAGSHTEAFF. The CDR3, as DNA: TGTGCCAGCAGCTTAGCCGGGAGTCACACTGAAGCTTTCTTT.

The J gene is TRBJ1-1, the V gene TRBV5-1, with TRBD1 identical over 7 bases. This CDR3 spans 14 amino acids. The germline V gene encodes CDR1 SGHRS and CDR2 YFSETQ. V lost 4 bases and J lost 7; bases outside the gene matches: 10. This chain's CDR3 is CASSKQGSSVEAFF. The CDR3 DNA reads as TGCGCCAGCAGCAAACAGGGGTCGTCGGTTGAAGCTTTCTTT.

The CDR3 loop is CASSPLTRNTEAFF. CDR3 in DNA: TGTGCCAGCTCACCCCTGACAAGGAACACTGAAGCTTTCTTT. V is TRBV18 and J is TRBJ1-1; D call uncertain. The CDR3 runs 14 residues. The V and J ends lost 3 bases and 1 base respectively, with 9 bases between them. Germline-derived CDR1 and CDR2 are KGHSH and LQKENI.

Worth noting for this clone: The same CDR3 also results from other DNA sequences found in this sample. The chain couples TRBV29-1 to TRBJ1-2; perhaps TRBD1 as D (5 bases). CDR3 length: 13 residues. Germline V gene sequence: CDR1 SQVTM, CDR2 ANQGSEA. V gave up 1 base and J gave up 1 base, with 7 bases separating them. CDR3 region: CSVEGQGNYGYTF. DNA of the CDR3: TGCAGCGTTGAAGGTCAGGGTAACTATGGCTACACCTTC.

The gene calls are TRBV4-3 and TRBJ1-6, with D tentatively TRBD1 (5 bases). Germline lookup yields CDR1 LGHNA and CDR2 YSLEER. The CDR3 contains 16 residues. Trimming cost V 0 bases and J 7 bases, with 13 bases left between them. CDR3 nucleotide sequence: TGCGCCAGCAGCCAAGATTGGCAGGGCCTAAATTCACCCCTCCACTTT. The encoded protein is CASSQDWQGLNSPLHF.

This clone was counted once. The chain joins TRBV5-1 to TRBJ1-4; D may be TRBD1 (5 bases). Germline values: CDR1 SGHRS, CDR2 YFSETQ. This CDR3 is built from 16 residues. The ends were cut back, 0 bases at V and 11 bases at J, with 20 bases in the middle. The CDR3 bases are TGCGCCAGCAGCTTGGAAGGCACGGGGGGTTGGAATAAACTGTTTTTT. As protein: CASSLEGTGGWNKLFF.